Each of the 14 T cell receptor beta chains below was sequenced from the same sample in a study of OX40 agonist ivuxolimab in advanced cancers. Clones were read by immunoSEQ multiplex PCR, and TCRdb kept only the in-frame ones, dropping some. The sample has tens of thousands of clones; approximately 87% are singletons. The input for sequencing was CD4+ or CD8+ T cells sorted from blood, taken in a trial of the OX40 agonist ivuxolimab. These receptors all come from an adult with an advanced solid tumor such as melanoma, head and neck, liver or kidney cancer.

The CDR3 sequence: CASSYSNREGGGYTF. CDR3 sequence (DNA): TGTGCCAGCAGTTACTCGAACAGGGAAGGGGGTGGCTACACCTTC. The V and J genes are TRBV6-5 and TRBJ1-2; D is perhaps TRBD1 (6 bases). Trimming took 0 bases from V and 7 from J, leaving 15 bases between them. Per germline, CDR1 MNHEY and CDR2 SVGAGI. The CDR3 has 15 residues.

The rearrangement links TRBV7-9 to TRBJ2-7, with no clear D. The CDR3 is made up of 12 amino acids. V lost 5 bases and J 5 bases, leaving 10 bases between the germline ends. Germline lookup yields CDR1 SEHNR and CDR2 FQNEAQ (reference sequence). Written as DNA, the CDR3 is TGTGCCAGCAGCCCAGACGAGGACGAGCAGTACTTC. Its translation is CASSPDEDEQYF.

This chain uses TRBV14 with TRBJ2-5; D is uncertain. The DNA end is more similar to TRBJ2-7, so the J call may be wrong. This CDR3 contains 15 residues. Per germline, CDR1 SGHDN and CDR2 FVKESK. The CDR3 loop reads CASSHQVARSYEQYF. CDR3 bases: TGTGCCAGCAGTCACCAGGTGGCGCGGAGCTACGAGCAGTACTTC.

The rearrangement links TRBV21-1 to TRBJ2-7; the table's D call TRBD2 went unverified against the DNA. TRBV21-1 is flagged as a pseudogene. CDR3 size: 18 residues. The CDR3 here is CASSKAASGREFSYEQYF. The CDR3, as DNA: TGTGCCAGCAGCAAAGCGGCGAGCGGGAGGGAATTCTCCTACGAGCAGTACTTC.

The count of this clone is one. The chain couples TRBV28 to TRBJ1-2; D call uncertain. Germline CDR1 and CDR2: MDHEN and SYDVKM. CDR3 length equals 11 residues. V was clipped by 6 bases and J by 0 bases, with 2 bases between them. The CDR3 nucleotides read TGTGCCAGCAGACCTAACTATGGCTACACCTTC. It yields the protein CASRPNYGYTF.

This chain joins TRBV4-2 and TRBJ1-4; D unresolved. The V gene's germline CDR1 is LGHNA and CDR2 YNFKEQ. The CDR3 has 14 amino acids. Trimming left V 6 bases short and J 6 bases short, with 14 bases between. The CDR3: CASRLSIRDEKLFF. The CDR3 DNA reads as TGTGCCAGCAGGCTGAGTATAAGGGATGAAAAACTGTTTTTT.

The J gene is TRBJ2-7, the V gene TRBV2; no clear D gene. The germline gives CDR1 SNHLY, CDR2 FYNNEI. Trimming removed 4 bases from V and 6 bases from J, with 13 bases in between. The CDR3 covers 13 residues. CDR3: CASSVLALLEQYF. CDR3 bases: TGTGCCAGCAGTGTCCTCGCCCTCCTCGAGCAGTACTTC. Based on the CDR3 plus reference TRBV2 and TRBJ2-7, the full variable domain is EPEVTQTPSHQVTQMGQEVILRCVPISNHLYFYWYRQILGQKVEFLVSFYNNEISEKSEIFDDQFSVERPDGSNFTLKIRSTKLEDSAMYFCASSVLALLEQYFGPGTRLTVT.

The chain recombines TRBV6-6 with TRBJ1-2; weak D call: TRBD1 (5 bases). V lost 6 bases and J lost 9, with 20 bases in between. The CDR3 contains 14 residues. CDR1 is MNHNY and CDR2 is SVGAGI in the germline V gene (reference sequence). CDR3 coding DNA: TGTGCCAGCAGCGGGGCGGGAGTGGAGAAGAGCTACACCTTC. Translation gives CASSGAGVEKSYTF.

V gene TRBV6-4 combines with J gene TRBJ1-1, with TRBD1 identical over 9 bases. V was clipped by 6 bases and J by 7 bases; unmatched bases: 6. CDR3 length equals 13 residues. Germline CDR1 and CDR2: MRHNA and SNTAGT. CDR3 in amino acids: CASRSTGGHEAFF. The CDR3 DNA reads TGTGCCAGCAGATCGACAGGGGGTCATGAAGCTTTCTTT.

The chain has TRBV5-8 and TRBJ2-6; D gene ambiguous. The CDR3 is 15 residues long. Per the germline V gene, CDR1 is SGHTS and CDR2 is YDEGEE. The V end was cut by 4 bases, the J end by 2 bases, with 10 bases between. The chain's CDR3 is CASSRYIPGANVLTF. CDR3 sequence (DNA): TGTGCCAGCAGCCGATACATCCCTGGGGCCAACGTCCTGACTTTC.

The V call is TRBV7-9, the J call TRBJ2-7, with D uncertain. The germline V and J ends were trimmed by 2 bases and 1 base, with 12 bases remaining between them. Germline V gives CDR1 SEHNR, CDR2 FQNEAQ (reference sequence). This CDR3 spans 15 amino acids. For the CDR3, the DNA is TGTGCCAGCAGCTTATTCCTCAGCAAGTCCTACGAGCAGTACTTC. Protein sequence: CASSLFLSKSYEQYF. Using reference TRBV7-9 and TRBJ2-7 for the parts outside the CDR3, the full variable domain is DTGVSQNPRHKITKRGQNVTFRCDPISEHNRLYWYRQTLGQGPEFLTYFQNEAQLEKSRLLSDRFSAERPKGSFSTLEIQRTEQGDSAMYLCASSLFLSKSYEQYFGPGTRLTVT.

This clone has a handful of counts. This chain uses TRBV6-5 with TRBJ2-5; the match to TRBD2 covers 9 bases. The CDR3 sequence is 16 residues long. In germline, CDR1 is MNHEY, CDR2 SVGAGI. V was pared by 2 bases and J by 4 bases, with 8 bases of the junction left unmatched. Here the CDR3 reads CASSYGAGGTPETQYF. CDR3 coding DNA: TGTGCCAGCAGTTACGGAGCGGGAGGAACCCCAGAGACCCAGTACTTC.

This sequence joins TRBV11-3 and TRBJ2-7; possibly TRBD2 for D (6 bases). The CDR3 extends over 13 amino acids. Per the germline V gene, CDR1 is SGHNT and CDR2 is YENEEA. V was pared by 0 bases and J by 5 bases, with 8 bases between. CDR3 residues: CASSLDPGDEQYF. The CDR3 nucleotides are TGTGCCAGCAGCTTAGATCCGGGGGACGAGCAGTACTTC. Variable domain in full (rest from reference TRBV11-3 and TRBJ2-7): EAGVVQSPRYKIIEKKQPVAFWCNPISGHNTLYWYLQNLGQGPELLIRYENEEAVDDSQLPKDRFSAERLKGVDSTLKIQPAELGDSAVYLCASSLDPGDEQYFGPGTRLTVT.

The sample holds a few counts of this clone. CDR3 nucleotide sequence: TGTGCCTGGAGTATTTCCGGGACCCCAGGCTACACCTTC. Residues: CAWSISGTPGYTF. V is TRBV30 and J is TRBJ1-2; TRBD1 is a possible D gene (5 bases). Trimming left V 2 bases short and J 8 bases short, with 15 bases between. The CDR3 extends over 13 amino acids. The germline V gene has CDR1 GTSNPN and CDR2 SVGIG (reference sequence). Filled out from reference TRBV30 and TRBJ1-2, the complete variable domain reads SQTIHQWPATLVQPVGSPLSLECTVEGTSNPNLYWYRQAAGRGLQLLFYSVGIGQISSEVPQNLSASRPQDRQFILSSKKLLLSDSGFYLCAWSISGTPGYTFGSGTRLTVV.